This T cell receptor beta chain comes out of a study of OX40 agonist ivuxolimab in advanced cancers. About the study as a whole: Ivuxolimab was an agonistic, fully human IgG2 monoclonal antibody directed against OX40 (CD134), a costimulatory receptor. A male proportion of approximately 83% and a mean age of around 60 years, ranging from roughly 23 to 85, were recorded for the dose-escalation cohort. Intravenous ivuxolimab was administered to patients every 2 weeks at six dose levels: 0.01, 0.1, 0.3, 1.5, 3 and 10 mg/kg. Of the roughly 54 dose-escalation patients, hepatocellular carcinoma was present in about 20, melanoma in around 15, renal cell carcinoma in 9 and head and neck cancer in 9. The point of sequencing TCRbeta in the periphery was to test whether ivuxolimab changed TCR sequence diversity and drove clonal T-cell expansion. Patients were allowed to have had prior anti-PD-1, anti-PD-L1 or anti-CTLA-4 therapy, and approximately 39% of the dose-escalation patients had been treated with checkpoint inhibitors. The paper reports the monotherapy dose-escalation portion (N of about 50 patients) of the phase I ivuxolimab trial. Partial responses occurred in three dose-escalation patients: two with cutaneous melanoma and one with hepatocellular carcinoma.

Patients with a history of autoimmune disease or receiving systemic immunosuppression were excluded from the trial. Peripheral blood for TCR sequencing was collected from all dose cohorts at baseline, on cycle 4 day 1, and on cycle 7 day 1. The samples were taken from a phase I, first-in-human, multicenter, open-label dose-escalation trial of ivuxolimab. Adults with locally advanced or metastatic head and neck squamous cell, hepatocellular, melanoma or renal cell carcinoma were enrolled in the trial. Before TCR sequencing, CD4+ T cells and CD8+ T cells from peripheral blood were sorted into separate populations. Taken from cysteine to phenylalanine, the CDR3 has 15 residues. The CDR3 DNA has 45 bases and is translated from base 1. The junction carries 20 bases between V and J, which are trimmed by 8 bases and 6 bases respectively. As encoded in the germline V gene (reference sequence), CDR1 is MNHEY while CDR2 is SMNVEV.

For sequencing of the TCRbeta CDR3 region, genomic DNA was extracted from the sorted cells. The immunoSEQ Assay was used for sequencing of TCRbeta CDR3 regions. TCRdb carries this immuneACCESS record with in-frame sequences only. Its versions omit some clonotypes, under half of them owing to an unresolved V gene in the studies checked, with the rest unexplained. The table for this sample lists 20,000 to 25,000 clones; 86% of them were counted only once. The biggest ten clones account for 21% of the sample. Turning to this clone: Its target antigen remains unknown. One base away there is no much larger clone; base qualities are not given.

What the work shows at the level of the full study, not this receptor alone: After ivuxolimab, expanded clones were on average more numerous among CD8+ T cells than among CD4+ T cells. Low levels of normalized T-cell clonal expansion were also shown by some nonresponding patients. In the 0.1-3.0 mg/kg groups, partial responders had among the lowest normalized peripheral clonal expansion, particularly in CD8+ T cells. The antigen specificity of the peripheral T cells that underwent clonal expansion was not determined. At doses of 0.1 to 3.0 mg/kg, clonal expansion of both CD4+ and CD8+ T cells in blood was seen between baseline and week 6.

Sequenced material: CD4+ or CD8+ T cells sorted from blood, taken in a trial of the OX40 agonist ivuxolimab. The origin of this receptor is an adult with an advanced solid tumor such as melanoma, head and neck, liver or kidney cancer. The rearrangement joined TRBV27 to TRBJ2-1; perhaps TRBD1 is the D gene, with 5 bases matching. The CDR3 loop reads CASRKGRAVGNEQFF. The DNA sequence follows: TGTGCCAGCCGTAAGGGCAGGGCCGTCGGCAATGAGCAGTTCTTC.